Included here is one T cell receptor beta chain sequence, with context. The listed genes are named as in mouse. The CDR3 end lies 4 residues beyond the end of the read and is filled in from the germline J gene. These data originate in a study of CD8+ T cells in alopecia areata. Germline lookup yields CDR1 NNHDY and CDR2 SYVADS. This CDR3 is 15 amino acids long. RNA extraction and reverse transcription yielded cDNA as sequencing template. Assay used: immunoSEQ multiplex PCR; TCRdb lists only in-frame clones, some missing. The sample shows around 100,000 clones, none of them appearing just once. The chain joins TRBV13-3 to TRBJ2-7; a weak D match, TRBD2 (5 bases). The clonotype comes from a C3H/HeJ mouse with alopecia areata. Strain haplotype at MHC: H2-k. The material sequenced was lesional skin. The sequenced part of the CDR3 DNA is TGTGCCAGCAGTGATGAGGACTTTGGGAGGGAT. Translated: CASSDEDFGRD. The CDR3 in full is CASSDEDFGRDEQYF.